This T cell receptor beta chain was recorded in a study of shared clonotypes between healthy human individuals (dated by TCRdb to between 2020 and 2021). Background for the entire study: The cohort included a few men and a couple of women between 18 and 49 years of age. For each donor, three plates each were used for CD4 naive and CD4 memory, two plates were used for CD8 naive, and one plate was used for CD8 memory. To estimate repertoire size and how much clonotypes are shared between individuals, the study performed deep sequencing of blood TCR repertoires from roughly five healthy adults. To increase sequencing depth and limit assay-specific biases, different laboratories used diverse techniques to prepare libraries and sequence TCR repertoires. Leukapheresis yielded between about 0.8 and 9.5 billion PBMCs per donor.

Its CDR3 holds 15 amino acids, cysteine through phenylalanine. Solely the CDR3 DNA is kept, with 45 bases framed from the first base. Taken from the germline V gene (reference sequence), the CDR1 and CDR2 loops are SGHNT and YYREEE. Trimming leaves V shorter by 4 bases and J shorter by 1 base, with the junction holding 5 bases beyond the gene matches. TCR CDR3 regions were amplified from genomic DNA by multiplex PCR using the deep immunoSEQ assay. Genomic DNA extracted from each cell subset was distributed evenly over all wells of several immunoSEQ 96-well plates, and each plate served as one replicate. For sorted subsets, each replicate PCR was loaded with roughly 0.2 ug genomic DNA, equivalent to 32,000 or so T cell genomes. Purified libraries were measured with a Qubit 3.0 fluorometer, size-checked on a Bioanalyzer 2100, and measured again with the KAPA Library Quantification kit. A separate single-read 150-cycle Illumina NextSeq 550 flow cell was used to sequence each immunoSEQ 96-well plate. As for the original processing: Because the immunoSEQ output held only junctional sequences and lacked quality scores, the filtering could not match the filtering applied to full-length reads. Sequences were annotated with PyIR, a Python wrapper for IgBLAST v1.9, and V/J genes and CDR3 were assigned using IMGT germline references. Reads with weak V/J assignments (E-value above 1e-6), missing CDR3, stop codons, out-of-frame junctions, or ambiguous translated residues were removed. V3J clonotypes were defined as sequences sharing the same inferred V gene, J gene, and CDR3 amino acid sequence. The percentage overlap between two repertoires was calculated by dividing the number of shared unique clonotypes by the size of the smaller repertoire. Repertoire richness was assessed with RTK rarefaction, the Chao1 estimator, and Recon v2.1 estimates of unobserved clonotypes. Generation probabilities for all TCRbeta clonotypes obtained by the gDNA method from several donors were computed using OLGA. This immuneACCESS table, as held by TCRdb, lists in-frame sequences with V and J called but not all clones. Of the missing ones, under half trace to an unresolved V gene in checked studies; the others have no known cause. V, J and clone size reflect that table, while D and trimming were determined from the DNA. For this sample there are over a million clones; 96% appear just once. The ten largest clones take up roughly 1.1% of the sample.

Healthy HIV-negative adults with no recently reported acute infections or vaccinations were included as donors. All donors were Caucasian adults living in Nashville, Tennessee, USA. CD4+ T cells were enriched by magnetic negative selection; naive cells were then positively selected on CD45RA, and the negative fraction formed the memory subset. Blood was obtained by leukapheresis, after which PBMCs were separated by Ficoll-Histopaque density gradient centrifugation and cryopreserved in liquid nitrogen vapor phase. Purity and quantity of every magnetically sorted T cell population were checked by analytical flow cytometry. Genomic DNA was isolated from each sorted fraction and quantified by UV absorbance on a Nanodrop 2000c. Broad study findings and their caveats: Because the study included a small number of donors, the genetic and exposure-history diversity represented was limited. Rarefaction of sorted-subset datasets indicated incomplete sequencing despite the large sequencing depth. Based on pairwise subsampling, the degree of clonotype sharing among donors was expected to be affected by sequencing depth. Higher generation probabilities were observed for clonotypes shared by all four sorted-subset donors than for non-shared clonotypes. Sampling was restricted to blood, and TCR repertoires in tissues likely differ from the TCR repertoires found in blood. Across a handful of donors, roughly 5.4% of naive CD4, roughly 3.8% of naive CD8, around 2.1% of memory CD4, and approximately 0.4% of memory CD8 clonotypes were shared. Naive subsets generally had larger estimated clonotype richness than memory subsets.

As concerns this clone: The specificity of this receptor is unknown. No base quality information exists; no much larger clone differs at one position.

The V and J segments used are TRBV5-4 and TRBJ1-1, with 9 bases aligning to TRBD1. Sequenced: naive CD4+ T cells sorted from blood. The label giving this sample's cell subset or site can be read as: CD45RA+ positively selected. The clonotype was recovered from a man aged 25 to 40 in good health. The DNA sequence is given as TGTGCCAGCAGCACTCCGGGACAGGGGAACACTGAAGCTTTCTTT. It translates as CASSTPGQGNTEAFF.